The clone carrying this TCR beta chain has only one observation. The data belong to a study of cytomegalovirus exposure and HLA in healthy donors. The study ran its PCR with 60 Vbeta and 13 Jbeta primers. Clones were read by immunoSEQ multiplex PCR, and TCRdb kept only the in-frame ones, dropping some. The sample lists about 220,000 clones; over 80% were seen once. The CDR3 is 14 residues long. Trimming pared 3 bases from V and 2 bases from J, leaving 10 bases between. Germline CDR1 and CDR2: SGDLS and YYNGEE. Sequenced input: PBMCs. The rearrangement uses TRBV9 and TRBJ2-3; D gene uncertain. This clonotype was sampled from a boy between 2 and 10 years old in good health and CMV-seronegative. CDR3 bases: TGTGCCAGCAGCGCGGCCGGGTTCACAGATACGCAGTATTTT. Protein product: CASSAAGFTDTQYF.